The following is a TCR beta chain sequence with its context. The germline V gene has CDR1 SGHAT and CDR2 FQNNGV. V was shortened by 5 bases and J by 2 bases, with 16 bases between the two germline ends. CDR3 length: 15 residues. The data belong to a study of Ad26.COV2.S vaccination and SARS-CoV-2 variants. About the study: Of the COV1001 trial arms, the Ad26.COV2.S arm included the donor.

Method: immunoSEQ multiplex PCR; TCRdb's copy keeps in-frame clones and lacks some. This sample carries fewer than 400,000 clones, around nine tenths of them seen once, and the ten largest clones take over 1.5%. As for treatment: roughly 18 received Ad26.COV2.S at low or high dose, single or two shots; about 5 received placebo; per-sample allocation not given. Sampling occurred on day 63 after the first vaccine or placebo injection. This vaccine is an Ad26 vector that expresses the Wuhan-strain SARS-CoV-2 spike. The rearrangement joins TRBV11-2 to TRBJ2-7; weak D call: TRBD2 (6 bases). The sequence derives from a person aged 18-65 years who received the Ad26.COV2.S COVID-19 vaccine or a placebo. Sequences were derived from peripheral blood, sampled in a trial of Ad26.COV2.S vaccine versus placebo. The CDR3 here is CASSISGGLTYEQYF. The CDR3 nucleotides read TGTGCCAGCAGCATCAGTGGGGGACTTACCTACGAGCAGTACTTC. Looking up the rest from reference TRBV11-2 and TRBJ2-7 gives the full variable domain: EAGVAQSPRYKIIEKRQSVAFWCNPISGHATLYWYQQILGQGPKLLIQFQNNGVVDDSQLPKDRFSAERLKGVDSTLKIQPAKLEDSAVYLCASSISGGLTYEQYFGPGTRLTVT.